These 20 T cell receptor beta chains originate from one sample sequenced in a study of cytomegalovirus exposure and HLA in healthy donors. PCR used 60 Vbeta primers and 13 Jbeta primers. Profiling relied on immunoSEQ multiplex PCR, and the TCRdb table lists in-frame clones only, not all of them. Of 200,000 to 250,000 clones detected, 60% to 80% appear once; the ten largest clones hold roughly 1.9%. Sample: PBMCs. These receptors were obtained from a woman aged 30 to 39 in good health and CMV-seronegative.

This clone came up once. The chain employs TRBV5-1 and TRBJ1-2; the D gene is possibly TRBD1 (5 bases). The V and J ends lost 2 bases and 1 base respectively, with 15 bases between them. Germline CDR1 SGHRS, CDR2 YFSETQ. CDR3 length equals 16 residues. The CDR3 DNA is TGCGCCAGCAGCTTAGCGGGAACAGGTTTTAACTATGGCTACACCTTC. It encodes CASSLAGTGFNYGYTF.

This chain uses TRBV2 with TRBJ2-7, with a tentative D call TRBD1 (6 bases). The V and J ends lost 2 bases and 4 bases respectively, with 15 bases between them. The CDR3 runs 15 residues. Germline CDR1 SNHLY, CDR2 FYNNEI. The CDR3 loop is CASSEWGLTDYEQYF. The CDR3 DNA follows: TGTGCCAGCAGTGAATGGGGGCTTACGGATTACGAGCAGTACTTC.

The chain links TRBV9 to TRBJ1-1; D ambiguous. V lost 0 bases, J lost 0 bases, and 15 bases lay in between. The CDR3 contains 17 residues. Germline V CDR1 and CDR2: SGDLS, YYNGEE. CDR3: CASSVGVTVPLNTEAFF. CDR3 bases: TGTGCCAGCAGCGTAGGGGTCACAGTCCCATTGAACACTGAAGCTTTCTTT.

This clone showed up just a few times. The CDR3 protein is CASSFSMAKENIQYF. In DNA, the CDR3 is TGTGCCAGCAGTTTTTCGATGGCAAAAGAAAACATTCAGTACTTC. The genes are TRBV7-9 and TRBJ2-4; D is unresolved. V shed 6 bases and J shed 5 bases, with 17 bases lying between them. Germline lookup yields CDR1 SEHNR and CDR2 FQNEAQ (reference sequence). The CDR3 sequence is 15 residues long.

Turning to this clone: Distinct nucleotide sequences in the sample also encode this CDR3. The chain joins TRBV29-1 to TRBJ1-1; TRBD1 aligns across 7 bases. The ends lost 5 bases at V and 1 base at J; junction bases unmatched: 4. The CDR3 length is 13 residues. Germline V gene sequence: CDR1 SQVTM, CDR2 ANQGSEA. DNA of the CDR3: TGCAGCGTTAGACAGGGAAGGAACACTGAAGCTTTCTTT. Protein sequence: CSVRQGRNTEAFF.

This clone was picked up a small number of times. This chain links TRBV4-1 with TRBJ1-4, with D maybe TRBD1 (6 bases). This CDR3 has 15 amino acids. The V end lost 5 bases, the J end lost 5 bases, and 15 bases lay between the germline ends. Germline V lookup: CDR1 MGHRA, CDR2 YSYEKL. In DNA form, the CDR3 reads TGCGCCAGCAGCGAAGGGGGGGAGGCGAATGAAAAACTGTTTTTT. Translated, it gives CASSEGGEANEKLFF.

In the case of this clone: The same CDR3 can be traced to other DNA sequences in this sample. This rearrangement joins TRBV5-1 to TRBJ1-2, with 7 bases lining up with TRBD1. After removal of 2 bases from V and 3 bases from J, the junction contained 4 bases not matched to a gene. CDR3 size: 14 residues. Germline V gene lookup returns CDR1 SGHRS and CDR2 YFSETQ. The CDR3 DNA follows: TGCGCCAGCAGCTTACAGGGGCTGGACTATGGCTACACCTTC. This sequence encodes CASSLQGLDYGYTF. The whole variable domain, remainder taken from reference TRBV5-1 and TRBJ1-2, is KAGVTQTPRYLIKTRGQQVTLSCSPISGHRSVSWYQQTPGQGLQFLFEYFSETQRNKGNFPGRFSGRQFSNSRSEMNVSTLELGDSALYLCASSLQGLDYGYTFGSGTRLTVV.

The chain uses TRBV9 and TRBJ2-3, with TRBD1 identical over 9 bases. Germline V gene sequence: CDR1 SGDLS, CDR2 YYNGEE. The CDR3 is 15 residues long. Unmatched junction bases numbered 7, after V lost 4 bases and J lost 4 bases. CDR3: CASSPATGGADTQYF. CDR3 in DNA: TGTGCCAGCAGCCCAGCGACAGGGGGAGCAGATACGCAGTATTTT.

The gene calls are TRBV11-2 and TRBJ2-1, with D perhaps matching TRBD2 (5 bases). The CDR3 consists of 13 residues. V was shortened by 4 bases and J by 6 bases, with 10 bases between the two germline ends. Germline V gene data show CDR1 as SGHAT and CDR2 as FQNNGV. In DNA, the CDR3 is TGTGCCAGCAGCTCCGAACGGGGCAATGAGCAGTTCTTC. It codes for CASSSERGNEQFF.

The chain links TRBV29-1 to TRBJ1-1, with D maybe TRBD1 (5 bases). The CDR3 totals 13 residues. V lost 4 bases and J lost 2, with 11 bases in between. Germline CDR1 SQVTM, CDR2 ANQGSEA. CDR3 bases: TGCAGCGTTGCGGTGGGGGGTAACACTGAAGCTTTCTTT. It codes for CSVAVGGNTEAFF.

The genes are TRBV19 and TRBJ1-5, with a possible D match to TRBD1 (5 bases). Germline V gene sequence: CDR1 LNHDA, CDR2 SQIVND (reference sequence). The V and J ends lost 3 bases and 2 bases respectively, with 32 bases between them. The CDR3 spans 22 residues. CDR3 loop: CASSILGGGPSLSKGGNQPQHF. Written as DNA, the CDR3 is TGTGCCAGTAGTATCCTGGGCGGAGGGCCCTCACTCTCTAAAGGGGGCAATCAGCCCCAGCATTTT.

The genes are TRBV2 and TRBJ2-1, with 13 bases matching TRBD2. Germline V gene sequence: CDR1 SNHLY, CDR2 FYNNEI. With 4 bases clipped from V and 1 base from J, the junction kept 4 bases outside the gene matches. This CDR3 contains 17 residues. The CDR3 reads CASSGTSGGPSYNEQFF. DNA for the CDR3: TGTGCCAGCAGTGGGACTAGCGGGGGTCCATCCTACAATGAGCAGTTCTTC.

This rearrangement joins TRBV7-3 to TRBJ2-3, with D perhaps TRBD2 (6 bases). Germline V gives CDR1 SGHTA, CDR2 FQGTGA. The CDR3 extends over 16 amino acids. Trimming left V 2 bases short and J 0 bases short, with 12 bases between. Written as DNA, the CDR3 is TGTGCCAGCAGCTTATTCGGGGGTGGAAGCACAGATACGCAGTATTTT. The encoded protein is CASSLFGGGSTDTQYF.

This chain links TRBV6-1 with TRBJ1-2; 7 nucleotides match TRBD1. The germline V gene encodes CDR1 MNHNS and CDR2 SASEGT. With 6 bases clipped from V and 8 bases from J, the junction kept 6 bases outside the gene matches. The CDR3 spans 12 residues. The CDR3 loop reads CASRDRSAGYTF. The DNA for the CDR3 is TGTGCCAGCAGGGACAGGTCCGCCGGCTACACCTTC.

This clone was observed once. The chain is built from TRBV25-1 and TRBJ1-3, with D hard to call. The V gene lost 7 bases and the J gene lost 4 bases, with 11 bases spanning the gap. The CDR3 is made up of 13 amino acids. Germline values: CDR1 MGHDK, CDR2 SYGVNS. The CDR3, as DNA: TGTGCCAGCATGGAGGGAGTCGGAAACACCATATATTTT. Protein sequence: CASMEGVGNTIYF.

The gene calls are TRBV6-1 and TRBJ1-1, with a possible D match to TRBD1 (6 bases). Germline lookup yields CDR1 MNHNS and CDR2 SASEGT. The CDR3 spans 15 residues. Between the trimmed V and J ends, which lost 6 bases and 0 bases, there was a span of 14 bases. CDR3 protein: CASRGPTGMNTEAFF. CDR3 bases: TGTGCCAGCAGGGGGCCTACAGGGATGAACACTGAAGCTTTCTTT.

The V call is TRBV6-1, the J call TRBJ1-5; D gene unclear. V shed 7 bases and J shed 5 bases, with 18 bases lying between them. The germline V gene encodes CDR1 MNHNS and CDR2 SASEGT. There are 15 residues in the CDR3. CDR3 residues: CASIQSGGNHQPQHF. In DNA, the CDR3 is TGTGCCAGCATCCAAAGTGGAGGGAACCATCAGCCCCAGCATTTT.

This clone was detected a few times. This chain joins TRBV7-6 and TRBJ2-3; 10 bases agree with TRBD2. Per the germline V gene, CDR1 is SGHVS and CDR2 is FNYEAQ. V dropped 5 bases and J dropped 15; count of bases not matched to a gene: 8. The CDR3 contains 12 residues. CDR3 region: CASSPGLAEPYF. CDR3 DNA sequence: TGTGCCAGCAGCCCAGGACTAGCGGAACCTTATTTT.

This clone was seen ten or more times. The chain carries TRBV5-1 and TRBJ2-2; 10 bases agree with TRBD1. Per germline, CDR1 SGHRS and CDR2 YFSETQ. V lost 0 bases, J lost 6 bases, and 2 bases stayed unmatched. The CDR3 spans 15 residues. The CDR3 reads CASSLGQGAAGELFF. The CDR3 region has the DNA TGCGCCAGCAGCTTGGGACAGGGGGCGGCCGGGGAGCTGTTTTTT. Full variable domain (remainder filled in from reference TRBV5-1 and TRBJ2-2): KAGVTQTPRYLIKTRGQQVTLSCSPISGHRSVSWYQQTPGQGLQFLFEYFSETQRNKGNFPGRFSGRQFSNSRSEMNVSTLELGDSALYLCASSLGQGAAGELFFGEGSRLTVL.

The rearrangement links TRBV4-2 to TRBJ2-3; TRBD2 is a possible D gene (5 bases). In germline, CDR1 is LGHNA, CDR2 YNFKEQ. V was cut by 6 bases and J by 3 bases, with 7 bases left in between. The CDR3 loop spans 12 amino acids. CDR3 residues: CASSPGTDTQYF. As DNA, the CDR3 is TGTGCCAGCAGTCCGGGGACAGATACGCAGTATTTT.